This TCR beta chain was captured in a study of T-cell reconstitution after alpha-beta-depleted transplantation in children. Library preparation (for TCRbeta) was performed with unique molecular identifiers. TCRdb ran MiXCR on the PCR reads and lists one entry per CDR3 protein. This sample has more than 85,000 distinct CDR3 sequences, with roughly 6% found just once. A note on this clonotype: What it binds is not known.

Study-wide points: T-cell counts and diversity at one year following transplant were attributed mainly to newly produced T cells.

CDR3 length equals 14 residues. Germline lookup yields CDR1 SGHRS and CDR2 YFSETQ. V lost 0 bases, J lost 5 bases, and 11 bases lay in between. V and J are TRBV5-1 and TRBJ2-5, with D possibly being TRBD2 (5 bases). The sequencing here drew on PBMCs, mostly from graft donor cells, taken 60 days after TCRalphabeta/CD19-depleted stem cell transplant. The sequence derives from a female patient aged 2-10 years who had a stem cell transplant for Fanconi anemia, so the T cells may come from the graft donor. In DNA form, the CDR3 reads TGCGCCAGCAGCTTGGGGATCCCTAGCGAGACCCAGTACTTC. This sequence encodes CASSLGIPSETQYF.